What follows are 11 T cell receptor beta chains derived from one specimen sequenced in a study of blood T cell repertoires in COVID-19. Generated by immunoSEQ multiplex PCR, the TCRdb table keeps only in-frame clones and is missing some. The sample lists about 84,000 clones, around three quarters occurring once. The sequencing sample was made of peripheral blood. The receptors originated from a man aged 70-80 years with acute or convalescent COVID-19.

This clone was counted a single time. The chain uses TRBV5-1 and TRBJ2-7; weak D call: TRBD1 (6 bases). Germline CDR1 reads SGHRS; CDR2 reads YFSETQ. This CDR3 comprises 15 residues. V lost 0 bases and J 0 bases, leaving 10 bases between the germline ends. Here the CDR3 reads CASSLGQAISYEQYF. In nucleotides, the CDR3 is TGCGCCAGCAGCTTGGGACAGGCAATCTCCTACGAGCAGTACTTC.

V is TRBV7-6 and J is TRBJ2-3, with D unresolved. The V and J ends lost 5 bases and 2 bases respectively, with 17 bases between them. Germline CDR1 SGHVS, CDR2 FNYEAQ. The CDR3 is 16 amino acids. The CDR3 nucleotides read TGTGCCAGCAGCGCACAGCCCGAAATGCCCACAGATACGCAGTATTTT. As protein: CASSAQPEMPTDTQYF.

In DNA form, the CDR3 reads TGTGCCAGCAGTGAAACCCACAGGGTCTCAAACTACAATGAGCAGTTCTTC. It is translated as CASSETHRVSNYNEQFF. The gene calls are TRBV2 and TRBJ2-1; TRBD1 might be the D (6 bases). Per germline, CDR1 SNHLY and CDR2 FYNNEI. V was cut by 2 bases and J by 3 bases, with 17 bases left in between. The CDR3 runs 17 residues.

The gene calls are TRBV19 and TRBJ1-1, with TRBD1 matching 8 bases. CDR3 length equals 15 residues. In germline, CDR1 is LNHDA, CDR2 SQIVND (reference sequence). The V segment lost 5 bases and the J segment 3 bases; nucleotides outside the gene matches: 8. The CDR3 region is CASSPFDRGDTEAFF. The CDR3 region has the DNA TGTGCCAGTAGTCCCTTCGACAGGGGAGACACTGAAGCTTTCTTT. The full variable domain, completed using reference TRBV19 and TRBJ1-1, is DGGITQSPKYLFRKEGQNVTLSCEQNLNHDAMYWYRQDPGQGLRLIYYSQIVNDFQKGDIAEGYSVSREKKESFPLTVTSAQKNPTAFYLCASSPFDRGDTEAFFGQGTRLTVV.

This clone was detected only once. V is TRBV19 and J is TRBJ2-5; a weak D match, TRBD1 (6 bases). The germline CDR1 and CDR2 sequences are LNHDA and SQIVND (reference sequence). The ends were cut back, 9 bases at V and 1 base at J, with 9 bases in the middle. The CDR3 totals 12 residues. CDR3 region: CASYRAQETQYF. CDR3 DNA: TGTGCCAGCTACAGGGCCCAAGAGACCCAGTACTTC.

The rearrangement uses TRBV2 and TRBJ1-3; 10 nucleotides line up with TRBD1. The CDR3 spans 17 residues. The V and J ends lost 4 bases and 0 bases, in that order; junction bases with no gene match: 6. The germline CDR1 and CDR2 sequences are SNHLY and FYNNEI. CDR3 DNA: TGTGCCAGCAGTGGGACAGGGGGGCCAATCTCTGGAAACACCATATATTTT. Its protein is CASSGTGGPISGNTIYF.

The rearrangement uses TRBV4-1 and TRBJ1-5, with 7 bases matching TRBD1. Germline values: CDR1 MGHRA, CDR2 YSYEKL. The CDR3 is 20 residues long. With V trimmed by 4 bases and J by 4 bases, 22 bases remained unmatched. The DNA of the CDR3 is TGCGCCAGCAGCCCAGGATTTTACGCTATTTCCGGGACAGAGAATCAGCCCCAGCATTTT. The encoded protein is CASSPGFYAISGTENQPQHF.

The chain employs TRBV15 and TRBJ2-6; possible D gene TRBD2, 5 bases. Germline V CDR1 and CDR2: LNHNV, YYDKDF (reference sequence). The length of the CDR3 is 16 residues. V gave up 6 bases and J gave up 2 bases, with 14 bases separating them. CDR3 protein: CATSDGLSTGANVLTF. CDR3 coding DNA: TGTGCCACCAGTGACGGACTGTCCACTGGGGCCAACGTCCTGACTTTC.

CDR3 amino acids: CASSHGLDYGYTF. In DNA, the CDR3 is TGCGCCAGCAGCCATGGACTCGACTATGGCTACACCTTC. The rearrangement links TRBV5-1 to TRBJ1-2, with D unresolved. Trimming took 4 bases from V and 3 from J, leaving 10 bases between them. Germline CDR1 reads SGHRS; CDR2 reads YFSETQ. CDR3 length: 13 residues.

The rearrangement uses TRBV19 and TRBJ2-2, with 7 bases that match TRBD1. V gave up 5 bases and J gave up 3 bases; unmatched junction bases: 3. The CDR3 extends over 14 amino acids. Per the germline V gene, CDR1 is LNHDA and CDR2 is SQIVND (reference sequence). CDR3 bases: TGTGCCAGTAGTCCCACAGGGGACACCGGGGAGCTGTTTTTT. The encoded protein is CASSPTGDTGELFF.

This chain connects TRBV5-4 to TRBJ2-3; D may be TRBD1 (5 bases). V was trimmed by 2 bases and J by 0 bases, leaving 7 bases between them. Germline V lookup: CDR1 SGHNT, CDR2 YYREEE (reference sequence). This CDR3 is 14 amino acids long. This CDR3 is CASSLRGSTDTQYF. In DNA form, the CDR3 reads TGTGCCAGCAGCTTAAGGGGAAGCACAGATACGCAGTATTTT.